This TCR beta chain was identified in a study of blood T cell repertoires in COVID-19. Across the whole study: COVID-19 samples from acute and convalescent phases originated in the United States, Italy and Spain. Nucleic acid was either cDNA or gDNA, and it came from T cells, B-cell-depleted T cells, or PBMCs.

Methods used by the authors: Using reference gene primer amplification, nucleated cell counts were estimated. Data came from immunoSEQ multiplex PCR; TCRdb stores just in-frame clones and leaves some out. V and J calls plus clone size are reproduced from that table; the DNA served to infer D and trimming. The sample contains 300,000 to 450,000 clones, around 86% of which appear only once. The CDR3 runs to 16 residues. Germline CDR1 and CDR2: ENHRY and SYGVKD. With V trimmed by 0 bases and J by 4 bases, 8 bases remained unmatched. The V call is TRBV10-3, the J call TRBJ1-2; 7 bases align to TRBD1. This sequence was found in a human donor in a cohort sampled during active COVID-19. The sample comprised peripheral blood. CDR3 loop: CAISESTFAGGYGYTF. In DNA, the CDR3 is TGTGCCATCAGTGAGTCGACCTTCGCAGGGGGCTATGGCTACACCTTC.